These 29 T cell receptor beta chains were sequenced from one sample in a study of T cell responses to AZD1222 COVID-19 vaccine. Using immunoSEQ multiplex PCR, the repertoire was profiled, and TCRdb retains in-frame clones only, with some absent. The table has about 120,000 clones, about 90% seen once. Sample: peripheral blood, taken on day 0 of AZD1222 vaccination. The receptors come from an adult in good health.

The CDR3 coding sequence is TGTGCCAGCAGCCACGTTGCTGGACAGGGTAACTTTCGCTACACCTTC. Residues: CASSHVAGQGNFRYTF. V gene TRBV7-8 combines with J gene TRBJ1-2; 8 bases fit TRBD1. CDR1 is SGHVS, CDR2 FQNEAQ, per germline. Trimming cost V 5 bases and J 9 bases; bases outside gene matches: 17. The CDR3 length is 16 residues.

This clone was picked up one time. CDR3 protein: CAWSPAGGGNTIYF. The CDR3 nucleotides read TGTGCCTGGAGTCCGGCCGGAGGAGGAAACACCATATATTTT. V is TRBV30 and J is TRBJ1-3; unclear D gene. Germline CDR1 and CDR2: GTSNPN and SVGIG (reference sequence). V lost 2 bases, J lost 4 bases, and 12 bases lay in between. This CDR3 is built from 14 residues.

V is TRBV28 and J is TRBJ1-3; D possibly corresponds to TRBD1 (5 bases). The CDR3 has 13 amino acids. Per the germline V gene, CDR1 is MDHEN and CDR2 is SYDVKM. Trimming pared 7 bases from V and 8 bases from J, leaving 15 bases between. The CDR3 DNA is TGTGCCAGCAATCAGGGAGCAATAGACACCATATATTTT. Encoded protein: CASNQGAIDTIYF.

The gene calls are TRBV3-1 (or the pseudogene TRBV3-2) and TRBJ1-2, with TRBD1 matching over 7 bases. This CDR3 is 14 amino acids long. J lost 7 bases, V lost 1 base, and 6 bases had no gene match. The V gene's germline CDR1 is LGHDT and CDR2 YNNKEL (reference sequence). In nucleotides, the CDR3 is TGTGCCAGCAGCCAAGTCGTCTCAGGGGGTGGCTACACCTTC. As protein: CASSQVVSGGGYTF.

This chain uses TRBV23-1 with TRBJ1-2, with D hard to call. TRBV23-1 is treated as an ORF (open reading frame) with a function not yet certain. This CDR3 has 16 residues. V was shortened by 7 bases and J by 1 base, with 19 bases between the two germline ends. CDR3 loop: CASTHVPRNLNYGYTF. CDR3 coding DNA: TGCGCCAGCACTCACGTACCCAGGAACCTTAACTATGGCTACACCTTC.

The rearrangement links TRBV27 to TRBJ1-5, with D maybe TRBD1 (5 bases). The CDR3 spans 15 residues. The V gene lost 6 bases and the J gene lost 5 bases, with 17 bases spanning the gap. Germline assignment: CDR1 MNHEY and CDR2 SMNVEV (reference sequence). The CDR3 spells CASRYLGQDYQPQHF. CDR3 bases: TGTGCCAGCAGGTATCTGGGGCAAGATTATCAGCCCCAGCATTTT.

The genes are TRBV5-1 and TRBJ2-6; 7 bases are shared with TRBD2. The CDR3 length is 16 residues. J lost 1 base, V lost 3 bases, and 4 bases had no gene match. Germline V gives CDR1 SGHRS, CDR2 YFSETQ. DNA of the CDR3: TGCGCCAGCAGCTGGGGTAGCGGGTCTGGGGCCAACGTCCTGACTTTC. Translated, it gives CASSWGSGSGANVLTF.

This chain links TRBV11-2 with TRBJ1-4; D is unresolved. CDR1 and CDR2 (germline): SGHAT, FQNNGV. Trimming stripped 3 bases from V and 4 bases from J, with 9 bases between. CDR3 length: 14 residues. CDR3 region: CASSFSGINEKLFF. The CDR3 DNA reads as TGTGCCAGCAGCTTTAGTGGGATTAATGAAAAACTGTTTTTT.

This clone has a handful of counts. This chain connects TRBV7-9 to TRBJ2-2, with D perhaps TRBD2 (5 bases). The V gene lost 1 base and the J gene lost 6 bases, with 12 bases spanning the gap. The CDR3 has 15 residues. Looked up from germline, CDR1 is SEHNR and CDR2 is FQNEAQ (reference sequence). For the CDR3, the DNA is TGTGCCAGCAGCTTAGGGGTTCTAGCACCCGGGGAGCTGTTTTTT. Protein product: CASSLGVLAPGELFF.

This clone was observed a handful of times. CDR3 DNA: TGTGCCTGGACCCGATCCGGGACAGGGGCTGGAAACACCATATATTTT. Amino acid sequence: CAWTRSGTGAGNTIYF. V usage is TRBV30 and J usage is TRBJ1-3; 10 nucleotides match TRBD1. CDR1 GTSNPN and CDR2 SVGIG come from the germline V gene (reference sequence). The ends lost 4 bases at V and 2 bases at J; junction bases unmatched: 8. The CDR3 totals 16 residues.

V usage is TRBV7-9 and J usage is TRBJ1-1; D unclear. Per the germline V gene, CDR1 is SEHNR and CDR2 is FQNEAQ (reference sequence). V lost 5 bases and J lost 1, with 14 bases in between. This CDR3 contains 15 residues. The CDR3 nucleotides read TGTGCCAGCAGCCAGCCCCGGGCCGGGAACACTGAAGCTTTCTTT. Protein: CASSQPRAGNTEAFF.

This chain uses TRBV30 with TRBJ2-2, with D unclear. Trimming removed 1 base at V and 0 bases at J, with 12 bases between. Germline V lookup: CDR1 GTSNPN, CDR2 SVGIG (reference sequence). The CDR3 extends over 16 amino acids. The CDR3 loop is CAWSELGASNTGELFF. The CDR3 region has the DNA TGTGCCTGGAGTGAGCTAGGCGCTTCGAACACCGGGGAGCTGTTTTTT.

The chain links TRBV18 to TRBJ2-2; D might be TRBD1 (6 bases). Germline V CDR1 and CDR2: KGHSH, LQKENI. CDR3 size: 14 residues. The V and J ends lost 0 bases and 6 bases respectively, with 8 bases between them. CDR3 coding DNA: TGTGCCAGCTCACCACCGAACAGGGCCGGGGAGCTGTTTTTT. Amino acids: CASSPPNRAGELFF.

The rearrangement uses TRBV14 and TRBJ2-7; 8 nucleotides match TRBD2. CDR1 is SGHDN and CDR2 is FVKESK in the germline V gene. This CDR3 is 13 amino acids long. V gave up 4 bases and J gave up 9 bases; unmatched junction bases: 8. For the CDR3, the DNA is TGTGCCAGCAGCCGAAAAGCGGGAGTCGGGCAGTACTTC. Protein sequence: CASSRKAGVGQYF.

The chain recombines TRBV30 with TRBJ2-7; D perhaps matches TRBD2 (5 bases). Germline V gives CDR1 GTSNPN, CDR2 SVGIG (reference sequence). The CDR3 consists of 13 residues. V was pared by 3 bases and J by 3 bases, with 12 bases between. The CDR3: CAWRNTGVYEQYF. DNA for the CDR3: TGTGCCTGGAGGAACACCGGGGTCTACGAGCAGTACTTC.

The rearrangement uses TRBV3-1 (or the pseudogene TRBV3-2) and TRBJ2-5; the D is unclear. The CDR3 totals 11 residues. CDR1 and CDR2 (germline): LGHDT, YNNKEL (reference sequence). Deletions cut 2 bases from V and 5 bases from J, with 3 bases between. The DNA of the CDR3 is TGTGCCAGCAGCCAACCGGAGACCCAGTACTTC. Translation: CASSQPETQYF.

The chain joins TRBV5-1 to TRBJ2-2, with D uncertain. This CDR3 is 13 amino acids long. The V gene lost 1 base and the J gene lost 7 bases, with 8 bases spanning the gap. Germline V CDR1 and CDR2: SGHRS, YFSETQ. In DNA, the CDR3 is TGCGCCAGCAGCTTGAAGGGTTACGGGGAGCTGTTTTTT. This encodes CASSLKGYGELFF.

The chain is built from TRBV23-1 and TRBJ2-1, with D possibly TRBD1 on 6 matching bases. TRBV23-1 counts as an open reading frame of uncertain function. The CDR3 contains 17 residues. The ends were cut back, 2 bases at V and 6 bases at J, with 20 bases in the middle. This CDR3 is CASSQKGGPGQSNEQFF. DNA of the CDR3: TGCGCCAGCAGTCAAAAAGGCGGCCCGGGACAAAGCAATGAGCAGTTCTTC.

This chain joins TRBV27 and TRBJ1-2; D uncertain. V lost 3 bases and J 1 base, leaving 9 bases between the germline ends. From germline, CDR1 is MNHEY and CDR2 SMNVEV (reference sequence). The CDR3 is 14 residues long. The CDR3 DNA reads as TGTGCCAGCAGTTTCAGTGAAAGTAACTATGGCTACACCTTC. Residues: CASSFSESNYGYTF.

CDR3 in DNA: TGTGCCAGCAGCGAACGGTGGGGAACAGATACGCAGTATTTT. Encoded protein: CASSERWGTDTQYF. This chain uses TRBV7-8 with TRBJ2-3; D is unclear. The CDR3 extends over 14 amino acids. Deletions cut 5 bases from V and 3 bases from J, with 12 bases between. Germline lookup yields CDR1 SGHVS and CDR2 FQNEAQ.

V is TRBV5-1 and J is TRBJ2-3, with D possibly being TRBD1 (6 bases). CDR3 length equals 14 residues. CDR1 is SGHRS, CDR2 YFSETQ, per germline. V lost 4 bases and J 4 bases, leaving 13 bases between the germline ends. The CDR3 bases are TGCGCCAGCAGCCCGGGACAAAGCGCAGATACGCAGTATTTT. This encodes CASSPGQSADTQYF.

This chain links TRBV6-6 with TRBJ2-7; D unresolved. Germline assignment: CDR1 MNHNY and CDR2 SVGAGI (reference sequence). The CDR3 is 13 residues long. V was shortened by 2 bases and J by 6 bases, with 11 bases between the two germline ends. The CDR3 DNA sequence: TGTGCCAGCAGTTACGGTAGGGTTGGCGAGCAGTACTTC. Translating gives CASSYGRVGEQYF.

In DNA form, the CDR3 reads TGTGCCAGCAGTGGGACGTCAGGAGGTGGCGAAAAACTGTTTTTT. Translation: CASSGTSGGGEKLFF. This chain uses TRBV2 with TRBJ1-4, with D unclear. Germline V gives CDR1 SNHLY, CDR2 FYNNEI. Deletions cut 4 bases from V and 8 bases from J, with 17 bases between. The CDR3 extends over 15 amino acids.

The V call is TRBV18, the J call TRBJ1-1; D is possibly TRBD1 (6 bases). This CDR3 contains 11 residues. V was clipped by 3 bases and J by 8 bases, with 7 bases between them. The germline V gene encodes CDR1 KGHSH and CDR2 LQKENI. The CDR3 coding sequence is TGTGCCAGCTCACCCCAGGGGGAAGCTTTCTTT. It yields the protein CASSPQGEAFF.

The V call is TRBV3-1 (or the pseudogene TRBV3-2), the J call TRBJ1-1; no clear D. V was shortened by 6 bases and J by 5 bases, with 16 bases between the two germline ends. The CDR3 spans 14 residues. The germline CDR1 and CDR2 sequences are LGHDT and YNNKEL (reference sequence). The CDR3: CASSPRSGVTEAFF. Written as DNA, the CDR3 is TGTGCCAGCAGTCCCCGCTCTGGGGTGACTGAAGCTTTCTTT.

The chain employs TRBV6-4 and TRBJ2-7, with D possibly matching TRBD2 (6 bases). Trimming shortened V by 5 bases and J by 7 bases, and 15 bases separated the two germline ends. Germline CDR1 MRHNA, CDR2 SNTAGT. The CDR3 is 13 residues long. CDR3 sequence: CASSSGGVGEQYF. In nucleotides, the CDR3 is TGTGCCAGCAGTTCAGGAGGGGTAGGGGAGCAGTACTTC.

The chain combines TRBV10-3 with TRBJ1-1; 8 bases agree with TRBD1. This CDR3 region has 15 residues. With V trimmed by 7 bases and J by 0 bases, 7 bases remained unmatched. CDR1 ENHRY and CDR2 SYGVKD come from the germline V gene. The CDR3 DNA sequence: TGTGCCATCACCCAGGGGGCGATTATGAACACTGAAGCTTTCTTT. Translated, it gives CAITQGAIMNTEAFF.

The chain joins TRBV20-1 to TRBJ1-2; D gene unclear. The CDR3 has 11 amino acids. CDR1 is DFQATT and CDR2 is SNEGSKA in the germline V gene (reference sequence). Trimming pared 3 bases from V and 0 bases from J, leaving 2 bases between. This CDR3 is CSASPNYGYTF. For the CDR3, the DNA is TGCAGTGCTAGCCCTAACTATGGCTACACCTTC.

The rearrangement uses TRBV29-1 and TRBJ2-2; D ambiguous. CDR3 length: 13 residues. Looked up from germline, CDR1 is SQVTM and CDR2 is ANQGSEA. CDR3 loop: CSGEGKGTGELFF. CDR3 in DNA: TGCAGTGGTGAAGGGAAGGGCACCGGGGAGCTGTTTTTT.